This T cell receptor beta chain was sequenced for a study of T-cell reconstitution after alpha-beta-depleted transplantation in children. Whole-study results and caveats: Expanded graft clones, several hundred of them, were reportedly the source of alpha-beta T cells about two months after transplant. Several patients had high TCRbeta diversity at day 60; it came from surviving recipient T cells and thymic progenitors. Newly generated T cells supplied most T-cell counts and diversity one year post-transplant.

The CDR3 is made up of 16 amino acids. V lost 3 bases, J lost 0 bases, and 9 bases lay in between. Unique molecular identifiers were used to barcode this TCRbeta library. TCRdb fed the PCR reads into MiXCR, producing one record per CDR3 protein. This sample has approximately 130,000 distinct CDR3 sequences; 8% to 10% occur once, and the top ten carry 24%. Notes on this clonotype: Its specificity is unknown.

This clonotype originated in a girl under two years old who had a stem cell transplant for combined immunodeficiency, so the T cells may come from the graft donor. V and J are TRBV12-3 or TRBV12-4 and TRBJ2-6, with a weak D call TRBD2 (6 bases). This specimen was PBMCs, mostly from graft donor cells, taken 180 days after TCRalphabeta/CD19-depleted stem cell transplant. The CDR3 region is CASSFAGSSGANVLTF. In DNA form, the CDR3 reads TGTGCCAGCAGTTTTGCGGGGTCCTCTGGGGCCAACGTCCTGACTTTC.